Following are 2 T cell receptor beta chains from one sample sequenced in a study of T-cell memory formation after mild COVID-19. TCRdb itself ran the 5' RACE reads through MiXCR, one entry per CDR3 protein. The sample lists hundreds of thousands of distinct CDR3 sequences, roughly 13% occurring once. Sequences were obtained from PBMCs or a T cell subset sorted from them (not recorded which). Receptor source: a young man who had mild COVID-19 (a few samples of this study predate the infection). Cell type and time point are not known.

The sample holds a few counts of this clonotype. The CDR3, as DNA: TGTGCCAGCAGCACGACAGGGGGCAAGGCAGATACGCAGTATTTT. Translating gives CASSTTGGKADTQYF. The chain recombines TRBV7-2 with TRBJ2-3; 10 bases align to TRBD1. This CDR3 region has 15 residues. Germline trimming cut 5 bases from V and 4 bases from J; bases unmatched to any gene: 6. Germline V gene data show CDR1 as SGHTA and CDR2 as FQGNSA.

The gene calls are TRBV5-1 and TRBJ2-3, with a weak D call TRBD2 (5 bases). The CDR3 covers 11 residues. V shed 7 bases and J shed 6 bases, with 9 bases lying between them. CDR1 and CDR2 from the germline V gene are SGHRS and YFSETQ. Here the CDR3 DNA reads TGCGCCAGCCGTGGGGAGGATACGCAGTATTTT. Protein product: CASRGEDTQYF.